Given below is one T cell receptor beta chain in context. Its antigen is undetermined. CDR1 and CDR2 from the germline V gene are KGHSH and LQKENI. V lost 3 bases and J lost 7; bases outside the gene matches: 13. The CDR3 consists of 17 residues. Sequenced by immunoSEQ multiplex PCR; TCRdb stores in-frame clones only, minus some. Here the sample spans about 63,000 clones, roughly 75% being singletons. The sample belongs to a study of vaccination effects on CD4 cells after COVID-19. Ahead of sequencing, the ViraFEST assay grew antigen-specific CD4+ T cells using viral peptide pools. It was after roughly ten days of culture that CD4+ T cells were isolated. Recipients of the vaccine had no prior SARS-CoV-2 infection and negative nucleocapsid antibodies. For each well, about 1.8 million PBMC were cultured with around 10 IU/ml IL-2 and 9 to 10 ug/ml peptides. In the cultures, half the medium was exchanged for IL-2 medium on days 3 and 7.

This receptor was identified in a human donor who received a COVID-19 vaccine. Sequenced here: CD4+ T cells from PBMCs cultured with HCoV-OC43 spike peptides, sampled before COVID-19 vaccination. Subset described: HCoV-OC43 spike overlapping peptide pool stimulation. The chain has TRBV18 and TRBJ2-2; 8 positions agree with TRBD1. CDR3 in DNA: TGTGCCAGCTCACCCCGACAGGGGAAAGCGGGCGGCGGGGAGCTGTTTTTT. Amino acids: CASSPRQGKAGGGELFF.